This TCR beta chain was sequenced in a study of regulatory T cells in long-lasting Graves disease. The overall study: Graves' patients, newly diagnosed, had taken antithyroid drugs under 3 months.

Library construction for TCR beta used iRepertoire HTBI primers and Arm-PCR of CDR3 regions. TCRdb itself ran the multiplex PCR reads through MiXCR, one entry per CDR3 protein. The sample contains a few hundred thousand distinct CDR3 sequences, over 12% of which appear only once. General study results and limits: Those with persistent Graves' had less TCR diversity than newly diagnosed patients.

The germline CDR1 and CDR2 sequences are DFQATT and SNEGSKA (reference sequence). V was cut by 4 bases and J by 5 bases, with 19 bases left in between. The length of the CDR3 is 15 residues. Time point here: newly diagnosed GD, antithyroid drugs for less than 3 months. PBMC-extracted RNA yielded the TCR library. A peripheral blood sample, roughly 8.7 milliliters in volume, was drawn into EDTA tubes. As concerns this clonotype: Its target is unknown.

The data were also submitted as part of a second study, on T cells in Graves' hyperthyroidism and ophthalmopathy. That study reports: Newly diagnosed hyperthyroidism, duration under 2 months, in patients aged 18 to 65.

The chain carries TRBV20-1 and TRBJ2-3; possibly TRBD1 or TRBD2 for D (5 bases each). This TCR was recovered from a middle-aged woman with Graves disease. Sequenced here: peripheral blood mononuclear cells (PBMCs), sampled at new diagnosis, from a patient treated with antithyroid drugs. The CDR3 region is CSATIKGTFGDTQYF. The CDR3 DNA reads as TGCAGTGCTACGATAAAGGGGACCTTCGGAGATACGCAGTATTTT.